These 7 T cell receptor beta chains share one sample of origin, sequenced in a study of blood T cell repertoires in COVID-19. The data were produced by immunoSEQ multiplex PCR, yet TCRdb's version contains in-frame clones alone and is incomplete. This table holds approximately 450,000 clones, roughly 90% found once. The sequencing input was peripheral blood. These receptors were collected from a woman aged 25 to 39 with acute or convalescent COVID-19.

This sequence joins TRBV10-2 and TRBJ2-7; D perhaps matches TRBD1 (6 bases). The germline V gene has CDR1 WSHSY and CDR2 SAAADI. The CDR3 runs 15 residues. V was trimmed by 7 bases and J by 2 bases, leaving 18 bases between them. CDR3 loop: CASTPRDTPTYEQYF. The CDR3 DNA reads TGCGCCAGCACTCCACGGGACACCCCGACCTACGAGCAGTACTTC.

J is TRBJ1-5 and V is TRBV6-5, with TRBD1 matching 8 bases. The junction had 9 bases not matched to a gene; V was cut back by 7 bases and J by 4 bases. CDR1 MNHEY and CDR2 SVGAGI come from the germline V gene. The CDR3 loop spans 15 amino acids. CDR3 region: CASMDGQGVNQPQHF. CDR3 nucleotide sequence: TGTGCCAGCATGGATGGACAGGGTGTGAATCAGCCCCAGCATTTT.

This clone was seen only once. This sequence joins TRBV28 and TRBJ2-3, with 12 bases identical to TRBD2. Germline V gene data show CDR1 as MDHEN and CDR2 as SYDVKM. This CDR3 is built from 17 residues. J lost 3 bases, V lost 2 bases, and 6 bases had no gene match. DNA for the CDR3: TGTGCCAGCAGTTTAAGGGCTAGCGGGGGGGCGACAGATACGCAGTATTTT. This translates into CASSLRASGGATDTQYF.

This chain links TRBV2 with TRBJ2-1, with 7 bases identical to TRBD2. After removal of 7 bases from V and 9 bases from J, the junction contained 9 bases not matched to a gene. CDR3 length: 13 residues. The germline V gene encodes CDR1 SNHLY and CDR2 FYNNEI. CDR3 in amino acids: CASTRSGVFEQFF. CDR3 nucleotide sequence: TGTGCCAGCACCAGAAGCGGGGTCTTTGAGCAGTTCTTC.

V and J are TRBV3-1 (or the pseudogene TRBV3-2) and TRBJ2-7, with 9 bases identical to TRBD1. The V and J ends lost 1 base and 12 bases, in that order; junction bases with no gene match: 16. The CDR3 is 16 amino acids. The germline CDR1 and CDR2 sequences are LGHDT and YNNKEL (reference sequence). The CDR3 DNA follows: TGTGCCAGCAGCCAAGCGGTCGGACAGGGGCCCCTGGTAAGGTACTTC. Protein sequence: CASSQAVGQGPLVRYF.

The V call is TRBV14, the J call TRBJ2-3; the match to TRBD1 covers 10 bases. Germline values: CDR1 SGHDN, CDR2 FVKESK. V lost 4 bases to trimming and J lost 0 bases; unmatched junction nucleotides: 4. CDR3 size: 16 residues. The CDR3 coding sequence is TGTGCCAGCAGCCCACGACAGGGGGCCAGCACAGATACGCAGTATTTT. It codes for CASSPRQGASTDTQYF.

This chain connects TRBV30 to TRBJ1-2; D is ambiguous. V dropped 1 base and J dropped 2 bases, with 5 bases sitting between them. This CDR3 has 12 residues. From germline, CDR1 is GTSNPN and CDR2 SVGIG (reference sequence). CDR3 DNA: TGTGCCTGGAGTGCACAGAACTATGGCTACACCTTC. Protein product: CAWSAQNYGYTF.